This T cell receptor beta chain was captured by sequencing in a study of shared clonotypes between healthy human individuals. The overall study: Researchers assigned three CD4 naive, three CD4 memory, two CD8 naive and one CD8 memory plate to each donor.

A few counts support this clone. A clone one base away is much larger, so this may be a read error. Authors' analysis steps: Junction-only sequences produced by ImmunoSEQ had no quality scores, so filtering differed. Profiling relied on immunoSEQ multiplex PCR, and the TCRdb table lists in-frame clones only, not all of them. V and J calls and clone size come straight from that table; D and trimming were deduced from the DNA. Among 800,000 to 1,200,000 clones, approximately 80% were seen once, and the ten largest hold more than 0.5%. Into CD45RA+ naive and CD45RA-negative memory subsets, the CD4+ cells were split. This CDR3 is built from 13 residues. V was trimmed by 5 bases and J by 1 base, leaving 9 bases between them. The germline V gene has CDR1 SGHVS and CDR2 FQNEAQ.

The gene calls are TRBV7-8 and TRBJ2-7; D possibly corresponds to TRBD1 (5 bases). Material: memory CD4+ T cells from PBMCs. Subset specified: CD45RA-negative fraction. The source of this sequence is a man aged 18 to 29 in good health. Some clones in this sample may be carry-over from other donors' samples. CDR3 in amino acids: CASSQDISYEQYF. CDR3 coding DNA: TGTGCCAGCAGCCAGGACATTTCCTACGAGCAGTACTTC.